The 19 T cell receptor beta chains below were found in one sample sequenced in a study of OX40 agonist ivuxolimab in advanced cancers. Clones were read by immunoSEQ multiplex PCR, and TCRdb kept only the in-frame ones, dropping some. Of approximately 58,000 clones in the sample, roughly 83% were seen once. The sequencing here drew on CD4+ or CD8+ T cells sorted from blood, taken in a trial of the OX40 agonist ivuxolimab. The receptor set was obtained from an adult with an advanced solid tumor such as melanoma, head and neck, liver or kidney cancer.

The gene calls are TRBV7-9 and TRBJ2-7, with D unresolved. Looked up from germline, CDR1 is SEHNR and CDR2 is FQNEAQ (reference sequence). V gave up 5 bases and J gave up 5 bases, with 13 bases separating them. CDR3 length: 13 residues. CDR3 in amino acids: CASSPAWTHEQYF. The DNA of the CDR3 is TGTGCCAGCAGCCCCGCCTGGACCCACGAGCAGTACTTC.

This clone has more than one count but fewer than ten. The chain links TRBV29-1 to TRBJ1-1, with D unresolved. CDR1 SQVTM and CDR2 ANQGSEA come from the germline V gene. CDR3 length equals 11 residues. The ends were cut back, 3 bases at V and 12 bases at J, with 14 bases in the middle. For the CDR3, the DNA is TGCAGCGTTGAGGATGGGCGGTACCCTTTCTTT. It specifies CSVEDGRYPFF.

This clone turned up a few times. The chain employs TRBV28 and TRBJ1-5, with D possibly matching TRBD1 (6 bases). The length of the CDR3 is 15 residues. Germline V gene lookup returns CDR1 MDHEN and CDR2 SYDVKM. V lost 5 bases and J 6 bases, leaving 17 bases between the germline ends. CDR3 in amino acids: CASSALAGGGQPQHF. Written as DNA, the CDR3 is TGTGCCAGCAGTGCCTTGGCGGGGGGCGGTCAGCCCCAGCATTTT.

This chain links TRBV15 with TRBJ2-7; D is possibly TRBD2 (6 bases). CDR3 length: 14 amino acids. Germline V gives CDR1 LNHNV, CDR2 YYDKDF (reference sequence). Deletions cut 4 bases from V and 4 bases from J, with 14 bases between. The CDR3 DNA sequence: TGTGCCACCAGCACCTCGACTAGACCTTACGAGCAGTACTTC. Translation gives CATSTSTRPYEQYF.

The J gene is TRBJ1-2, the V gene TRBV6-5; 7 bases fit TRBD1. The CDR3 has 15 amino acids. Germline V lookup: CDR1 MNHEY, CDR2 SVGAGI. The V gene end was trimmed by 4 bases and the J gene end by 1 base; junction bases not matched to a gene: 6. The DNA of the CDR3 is TGTGCCAGCAGTTCTCCGGGACAGCTTAACTATGGCTACACCTTC. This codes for CASSSPGQLNYGYTF.

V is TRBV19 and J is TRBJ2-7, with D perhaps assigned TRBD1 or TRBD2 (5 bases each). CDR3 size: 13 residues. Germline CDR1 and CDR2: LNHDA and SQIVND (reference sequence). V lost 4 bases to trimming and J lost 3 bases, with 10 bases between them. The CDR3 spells CASSRGRSYEQYF. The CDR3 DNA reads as TGTGCCAGTAGTAGGGGACGGAGCTACGAGCAGTACTTC.

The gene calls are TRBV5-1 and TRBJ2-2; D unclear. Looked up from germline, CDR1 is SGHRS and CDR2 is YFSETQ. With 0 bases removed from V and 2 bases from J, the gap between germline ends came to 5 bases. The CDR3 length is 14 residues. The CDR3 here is CASSLGGNTGELFF. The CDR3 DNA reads TGCGCCAGCAGCTTGGGTGGAAACACCGGGGAGCTGTTTTTT.

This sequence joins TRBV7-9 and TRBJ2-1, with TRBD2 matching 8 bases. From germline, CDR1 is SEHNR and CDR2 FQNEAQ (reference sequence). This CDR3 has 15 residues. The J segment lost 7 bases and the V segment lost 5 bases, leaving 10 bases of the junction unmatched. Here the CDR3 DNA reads TGTGCCAGCAGCGGAGAGCGGGAGTTAGGGAATGAGCAGTTCTTC. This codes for CASSGERELGNEQFF.

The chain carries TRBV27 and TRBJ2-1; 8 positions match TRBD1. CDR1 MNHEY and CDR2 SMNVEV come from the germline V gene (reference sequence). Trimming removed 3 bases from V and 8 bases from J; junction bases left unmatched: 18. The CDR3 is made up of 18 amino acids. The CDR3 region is CASSFRLQFQGAGHEQFF. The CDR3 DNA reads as TGTGCCAGCAGTTTTCGGCTACAATTTCAGGGGGCTGGGCATGAGCAGTTCTTC.

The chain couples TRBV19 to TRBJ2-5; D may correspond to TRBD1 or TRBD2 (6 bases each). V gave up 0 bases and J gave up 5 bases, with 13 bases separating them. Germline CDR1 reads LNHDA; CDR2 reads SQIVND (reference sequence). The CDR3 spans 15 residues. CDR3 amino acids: CASSIDRGREETQYF. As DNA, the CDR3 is TGTGCCAGTAGTATAGACCGGGGGCGCGAGGAGACCCAGTACTTC.

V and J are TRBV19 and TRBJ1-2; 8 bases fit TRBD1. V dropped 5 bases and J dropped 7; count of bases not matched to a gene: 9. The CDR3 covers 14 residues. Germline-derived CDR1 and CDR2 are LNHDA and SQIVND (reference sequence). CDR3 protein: CASSSQGAGVGYTF. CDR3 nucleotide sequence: TGTGCCAGTAGTTCGCAGGGGGCGGGTGTTGGCTACACCTTC.

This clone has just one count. This CDR3 reads CASSLTCRNTIYF. CDR3 bases: TGTGCCAGCAGCCTCACCTGCCGAAACACCATATATTTT. This sequence joins TRBV7-4 and TRBJ1-3; D is ambiguous. The germline V gene has CDR1 SGHVT and CDR2 SQSDAQ. V shed 5 bases and J shed 5 bases, with 10 bases lying between them. The CDR3 is made up of 13 amino acids.

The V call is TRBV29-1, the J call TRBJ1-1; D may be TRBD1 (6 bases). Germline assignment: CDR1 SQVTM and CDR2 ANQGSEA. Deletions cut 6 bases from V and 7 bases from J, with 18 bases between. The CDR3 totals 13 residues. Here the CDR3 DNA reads TGCAGCGTAATTAGGGGGTTTGGTGGTGAAGCTTTCTTT. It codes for CSVIRGFGGEAFF.

The chain's CDR3 is CASSFIAGQQYEQYF. Written as DNA, the CDR3 is TGTGCCAGCAGCTTCATAGCGGGTCAACAGTACGAGCAGTACTTC. The chain is built from TRBV5-5 and TRBJ2-7, with TRBD2 matching over 7 bases. Germline trimming cut 2 bases from V and 4 bases from J; bases unmatched to any gene: 9. The CDR3 length is 15 residues. The germline V gene encodes CDR1 SGHKS and CDR2 YYEKEE (reference sequence). Together with reference TRBV5-5 and TRBJ2-7, the CDR3 gives the full variable domain: DAGVTQSPTHLIKTRGQQVTLRCSPISGHKSVSWYQQVLGQGPQFIFQYYEKEERGRGNFPDRFSARQFPNYSSELNVNALLLGDSALYLCASSFIAGQQYEQYFGPGTRLTVT.

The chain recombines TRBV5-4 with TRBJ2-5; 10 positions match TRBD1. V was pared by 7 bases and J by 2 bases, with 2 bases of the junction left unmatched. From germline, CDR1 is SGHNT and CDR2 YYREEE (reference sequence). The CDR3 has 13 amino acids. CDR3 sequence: CASGTGDQETQYF. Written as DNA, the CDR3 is TGTGCCAGCGGGACAGGGGATCAAGAGACCCAGTACTTC.

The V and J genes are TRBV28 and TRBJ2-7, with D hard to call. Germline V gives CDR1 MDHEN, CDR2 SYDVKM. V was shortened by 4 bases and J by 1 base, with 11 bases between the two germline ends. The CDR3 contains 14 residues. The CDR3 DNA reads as TGTGCCAGCAGTTCGAGACATTGGTCCTACGAGCAGTACTTC. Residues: CASSSRHWSYEQYF.

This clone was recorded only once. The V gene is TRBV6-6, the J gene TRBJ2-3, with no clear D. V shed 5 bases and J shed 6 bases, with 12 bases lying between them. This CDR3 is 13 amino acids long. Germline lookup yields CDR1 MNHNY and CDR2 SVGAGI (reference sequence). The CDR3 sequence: CASSTPYYDTQYF. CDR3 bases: TGTGCCAGCAGTACCCCCTACTACGATACGCAGTATTTT.

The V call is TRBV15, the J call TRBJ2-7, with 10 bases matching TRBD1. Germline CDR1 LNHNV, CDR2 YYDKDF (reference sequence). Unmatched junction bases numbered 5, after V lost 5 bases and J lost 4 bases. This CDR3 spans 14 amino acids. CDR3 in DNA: TGTGCCACCAGCTACGGGGGACAGGGGTACGAGCAGTACTTC. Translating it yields CATSYGGQGYEQYF.

The CDR3 DNA reads as TGTGCCATCAGTAGGGCAGGGGTGACCCACGAGCAGTACTTC. Protein: CAISRAGVTHEQYF. The chain joins TRBV10-3 to TRBJ2-7, with a tentative D call TRBD1 (6 bases). This CDR3 comprises 14 residues. Per germline, CDR1 ENHRY and CDR2 SYGVKD. V was cut by 5 bases and J by 5 bases, with 16 bases left in between.